This TCR beta chain was sequenced during a study of identical twins (dated by TCRdb to about 2016). Background on the whole study: The study deep-sequenced TCR alpha and beta repertoires from monozygotic twins, unrelated adults of various ages and cord blood to test whether fetal clonotypes persist. To rule out contamination, replicate twin experiments were performed at different times with different library preparation protocols.

Counted from cysteine to phenylalanine, this CDR3 has 13 amino acids. Left in the record is the CDR3 DNA by itself, 39 bases read in frame from the first base. Via the germline V gene, CDR1 is SQVTM and CDR2 ANQGSEA. A distance of 9 bases separates the germline ends of V and J, which lose 4 bases and 3 bases respectively. This clonotype has ten or more counts. No cognate antigen has been identified for it. Base quality data are lacking; no much larger clone is found one base away. The library relied on 5' RACE. Sequencing was performed on an Illumina HiSeq 2000. A universal primer binding site was introduced by template switching, and a unique molecular identifier was present in the final cDNA, enabling accurate counting of TCR cDNA molecules. Specific primers in the conserved constant-segment region were used to synthesize first-strand cDNA for the TCR alpha and beta chains. To control for contamination, every cDNA library was double barcoded, receiving both a SMART-Mk sample barcode and Illumina barcodes. TruSeq adapter sequences along with Illumina sample barcodes were introduced in two successive PCR steps. The TCR alpha and beta cDNA libraries were sequenced on the Illumina HiSeq platform using custom primers. The authors' analysis ran thus. MiGEC was used to process raw reads and extract unique molecular identifiers, and MiXCR was used to find CDR3 positions. For each individual, recombination models were inferred using an EM algorithm with the repgenHMM and IGoR tools. The analysis of shared clonotypes was done with the tcR package in R, with sharing normalized by the product of cloneset sizes. To study raw recombination without the effects of thymic and clonal selection, out-of-frame nonproductive sequences were analyzed. In-frame beta chains were kept once TCRdb had trimmed the public reads at Q25 with fastp and called clones with MiXCR. Under each unique CDR3 protein, matching rows form one entry showing the most common genes and DNA. For this entry, the V and J calls and clone size follow TCRdb and not the study's own pipeline. In this sample the table shows about 700,000 distinct CDR3 sequences, about 9.4% of which occur a single time. The ten biggest clones cover 0.8% to 1% of the sample.

General conclusions and limits of the study: Zero-insertion analyses could be partly confounded by invariant T cells such as MAIT and iNKT, although diverse VJ usage argued against such confounding for most clonotypes. Because the same donors could not be followed over many years, the conclusions depended on cross-sectional statistical analysis. The excess sharing between twins in beta out-of-frame sequences was weaker because fewer shared sequences reduced the signal-to-noise ratio. Compared with coincidental sharing between unrelated individuals, out-of-frame TCR alpha sequences shared between twins had an excess of sequences with low generation probability. In monozygotic twins, out-of-frame TCR alpha sharing was systematically underestimated by recombination models, although the models agreed with sharing between unrelated individuals. Abundant cord blood beta clonotypes had fewer insertions, young adult naive repertoires showed a similar but weaker trend, and memory repertoires showed no such trend.

Every donor was a healthy Caucasian. Three pairs of female monozygotic twins, all aged roughly 18 to 29 years, made up the twin cohort. The RNA used for TCR libraries was isolated from peripheral blood mononuclear cells. These records were also assigned to another study, of yellow fever vaccine responses in identical twins. That second report states: According to the authors, the vaccine-induced T cell response in identical twins seemed to be partly convergent and partly specific to each individual. In the study, vaccine-responding T cell clones were precisely tracked in identical twins.

The sequenced material came from PBMCs. The clonotype comes from a woman between 18 and 29 years old in good health. The rearranged chain carries TRBV29-1 and TRBJ2-2, with TRBD2 perhaps the D gene, on 6 matching bases. The nucleotides are TGCAGCGTTGCCGGGAGCCACACCGGGGAGCTGTTTTTT. This encodes CSVAGSHTGELFF.